This TCR beta chain was identified during a study of T cell responses to AZD1222 COVID-19 vaccine. Overall study findings and caveats: Among those given AZD1222, only 6 or 7 were seropositive at baseline. Unmutated variant regions reportedly attract nearly half of all spike-specific TCRs.

As to this clone: The antigen remains undetermined.

The CDR3 loop spans 15 amino acids. V lost 7 bases and J 2 bases, leaving 17 bases between the germline ends. CDR1 is ENHRY and CDR2 is SYGVKD in the germline V gene. TCRdb's table, derived via immunoSEQ multiplex PCR, lists solely in-frame clones and lacks some. The sample shows approximately 150,000 clones, around 89% of them seen only once. The material was peripheral blood, obtained 28 days after the second dose of the MenACWY control vaccine. The sequence was collected from an adult who received the MenACWY meningococcal vaccine as a control. This sequence joins TRBV10-3 and TRBJ1-1; D remains unclear. CDR3 loop: CAIKDEDYQNTEAFF. The CDR3 DNA reads TGTGCCATCAAGGACGAAGACTACCAAAACACTGAAGCTTTCTTT.